This T cell receptor (beta chain) stems from a study of shared clonotypes between healthy human individuals. Original processing methods: Filtering of immunoSEQ junctional sequences could not match full-length read filtering. Assay: immunoSEQ multiplex PCR; the TCRdb copy retains only in-frame clones and omits some. D and trimming were read from the DNA, whereas the V and J calls and clone size are those reported in that table. This table has about 1,500,000 clones, over 95% appearing once. Per germline, CDR1 SGHAT and CDR2 FQNNGV. The CDR3 length is 15 residues. V was cut by 4 bases and J by 1 base, with 13 bases left in between. About this clone itself: Its antigen is not identified.

Findings and caveats of the study: Exclusively blood specimens were collected; tissue repertoires likely differ. Measured sharing among donors was expected to vary with sequencing depth.

The sequenced sample consisted of naive CD4+ T cells sorted from blood. Documented subset: CD45RA+ positively selected. The chain couples TRBV11-2 to TRBJ1-1; no reliable D call. The TCR sequence derives from a man aged 25-40 years in good health. CDR3 DNA: TGTGCCAGCAGCTCTTTGGCGGGCCCGAACACTGAAGCTTTCTTT. Its translation is CASSSLAGPNTEAFF.